This T cell receptor (beta chain) was captured in a study of blood T cell repertoires in COVID-19. Study as a whole: The United States, Italy and Spain provided the acute and convalescent COVID-19 samples. PBMCs, B-cell-depleted T cells, or T cells were the source of the cDNA or gDNA that made up the material.

Study processing details: Researchers report that nucleated cell counts were estimated from reference gene primer amplification. Measured with immunoSEQ multiplex PCR; TCRdb has only the in-frame clones, and not every one. V and J calls plus clone size are reproduced from that table; the DNA served to infer D and trimming. The profile covers 150,000 to 200,000 clones, with around 93% appearing a single time and about 4.5% taken by the ten largest. This CDR3 is 17 amino acids long. Germline loops: CDR1 LNHDA, CDR2 SQIVND (reference sequence). Trimming pared 0 bases from V and 0 bases from J, leaving 12 bases between. This clone was found once.

Sequenced input: peripheral blood. The V and J genes are TRBV19 and TRBJ1-3; no clear D. This TCR derives from a woman aged 45-65 years with acute or convalescent COVID-19. The CDR3 DNA is TGTGCCAGTAGTATAGATCGGGAGGGCGTCTCTGGAAACACCATATATTTT. It specifies CASSIDREGVSGNTIYF.